This TCR beta chain derives from a study of control samples from healthy donors and cancer patients. The CDR3 loop spans 13 amino acids. The junction had 2 bases not matched to a gene; V was cut back by 1 base and J by 6 bases. Per the germline V gene, CDR1 is KGHSH and CDR2 is LQKENI. The repertoire was sequenced with immunoSEQ multiplex PCR; TCRdb's copy has only in-frame clones and lacks some. This table has roughly 88,000 clones, more than 85% appearing once. The chain joins TRBV18 to TRBJ1-2, with 7 bases fitting TRBD1. The sequence was obtained from a young man in good health. Sequenced sample: blood. DNA of the CDR3: TGTGCCAGCTCACCACGCCAGGGGGATGGCTACACCTTC. Translation: CASSPRQGDGYTF.